This T cell receptor beta chain was captured by sequencing in a study of blood T cell repertoires in COVID-19. Study summary: The origin of the acute and convalescent COVID-19 samples was the United States, Italy and Spain. The cDNA or gDNA used as material had been derived from T cells, B-cell-depleted T cells, or PBMCs.

Authors' analysis steps: Reference gene primer amplification yielded estimated nucleated cell counts. TCRdb's copy holds only in-frame clones and misses some; the assay was immunoSEQ multiplex PCR. The V and J calls and clone size come from that table; D and trimming were worked out from the DNA. Among around 150,000 clones, more than 75% were seen once, and the ten largest hold approximately 11%. CDR1 LNHDA and CDR2 SQIVND come from the germline V gene (reference sequence). The CDR3 runs to 16 residues. J was trimmed by 4 bases and V by 5 bases; bases with no gene match: 11. The sequence was obtained from a man aged 55 to 70 who had recovered from COVID-19. The sequencing input was peripheral blood. The chain recombines TRBV19 with TRBJ2-5, with 9 bases lining up with TRBD1. CDR3 in amino acids: CASSPQHTGGGETQYF. The CDR3 DNA sequence: TGTGCCAGTAGTCCACAGCACACAGGGGGCGGAGAGACCCAGTACTTC.